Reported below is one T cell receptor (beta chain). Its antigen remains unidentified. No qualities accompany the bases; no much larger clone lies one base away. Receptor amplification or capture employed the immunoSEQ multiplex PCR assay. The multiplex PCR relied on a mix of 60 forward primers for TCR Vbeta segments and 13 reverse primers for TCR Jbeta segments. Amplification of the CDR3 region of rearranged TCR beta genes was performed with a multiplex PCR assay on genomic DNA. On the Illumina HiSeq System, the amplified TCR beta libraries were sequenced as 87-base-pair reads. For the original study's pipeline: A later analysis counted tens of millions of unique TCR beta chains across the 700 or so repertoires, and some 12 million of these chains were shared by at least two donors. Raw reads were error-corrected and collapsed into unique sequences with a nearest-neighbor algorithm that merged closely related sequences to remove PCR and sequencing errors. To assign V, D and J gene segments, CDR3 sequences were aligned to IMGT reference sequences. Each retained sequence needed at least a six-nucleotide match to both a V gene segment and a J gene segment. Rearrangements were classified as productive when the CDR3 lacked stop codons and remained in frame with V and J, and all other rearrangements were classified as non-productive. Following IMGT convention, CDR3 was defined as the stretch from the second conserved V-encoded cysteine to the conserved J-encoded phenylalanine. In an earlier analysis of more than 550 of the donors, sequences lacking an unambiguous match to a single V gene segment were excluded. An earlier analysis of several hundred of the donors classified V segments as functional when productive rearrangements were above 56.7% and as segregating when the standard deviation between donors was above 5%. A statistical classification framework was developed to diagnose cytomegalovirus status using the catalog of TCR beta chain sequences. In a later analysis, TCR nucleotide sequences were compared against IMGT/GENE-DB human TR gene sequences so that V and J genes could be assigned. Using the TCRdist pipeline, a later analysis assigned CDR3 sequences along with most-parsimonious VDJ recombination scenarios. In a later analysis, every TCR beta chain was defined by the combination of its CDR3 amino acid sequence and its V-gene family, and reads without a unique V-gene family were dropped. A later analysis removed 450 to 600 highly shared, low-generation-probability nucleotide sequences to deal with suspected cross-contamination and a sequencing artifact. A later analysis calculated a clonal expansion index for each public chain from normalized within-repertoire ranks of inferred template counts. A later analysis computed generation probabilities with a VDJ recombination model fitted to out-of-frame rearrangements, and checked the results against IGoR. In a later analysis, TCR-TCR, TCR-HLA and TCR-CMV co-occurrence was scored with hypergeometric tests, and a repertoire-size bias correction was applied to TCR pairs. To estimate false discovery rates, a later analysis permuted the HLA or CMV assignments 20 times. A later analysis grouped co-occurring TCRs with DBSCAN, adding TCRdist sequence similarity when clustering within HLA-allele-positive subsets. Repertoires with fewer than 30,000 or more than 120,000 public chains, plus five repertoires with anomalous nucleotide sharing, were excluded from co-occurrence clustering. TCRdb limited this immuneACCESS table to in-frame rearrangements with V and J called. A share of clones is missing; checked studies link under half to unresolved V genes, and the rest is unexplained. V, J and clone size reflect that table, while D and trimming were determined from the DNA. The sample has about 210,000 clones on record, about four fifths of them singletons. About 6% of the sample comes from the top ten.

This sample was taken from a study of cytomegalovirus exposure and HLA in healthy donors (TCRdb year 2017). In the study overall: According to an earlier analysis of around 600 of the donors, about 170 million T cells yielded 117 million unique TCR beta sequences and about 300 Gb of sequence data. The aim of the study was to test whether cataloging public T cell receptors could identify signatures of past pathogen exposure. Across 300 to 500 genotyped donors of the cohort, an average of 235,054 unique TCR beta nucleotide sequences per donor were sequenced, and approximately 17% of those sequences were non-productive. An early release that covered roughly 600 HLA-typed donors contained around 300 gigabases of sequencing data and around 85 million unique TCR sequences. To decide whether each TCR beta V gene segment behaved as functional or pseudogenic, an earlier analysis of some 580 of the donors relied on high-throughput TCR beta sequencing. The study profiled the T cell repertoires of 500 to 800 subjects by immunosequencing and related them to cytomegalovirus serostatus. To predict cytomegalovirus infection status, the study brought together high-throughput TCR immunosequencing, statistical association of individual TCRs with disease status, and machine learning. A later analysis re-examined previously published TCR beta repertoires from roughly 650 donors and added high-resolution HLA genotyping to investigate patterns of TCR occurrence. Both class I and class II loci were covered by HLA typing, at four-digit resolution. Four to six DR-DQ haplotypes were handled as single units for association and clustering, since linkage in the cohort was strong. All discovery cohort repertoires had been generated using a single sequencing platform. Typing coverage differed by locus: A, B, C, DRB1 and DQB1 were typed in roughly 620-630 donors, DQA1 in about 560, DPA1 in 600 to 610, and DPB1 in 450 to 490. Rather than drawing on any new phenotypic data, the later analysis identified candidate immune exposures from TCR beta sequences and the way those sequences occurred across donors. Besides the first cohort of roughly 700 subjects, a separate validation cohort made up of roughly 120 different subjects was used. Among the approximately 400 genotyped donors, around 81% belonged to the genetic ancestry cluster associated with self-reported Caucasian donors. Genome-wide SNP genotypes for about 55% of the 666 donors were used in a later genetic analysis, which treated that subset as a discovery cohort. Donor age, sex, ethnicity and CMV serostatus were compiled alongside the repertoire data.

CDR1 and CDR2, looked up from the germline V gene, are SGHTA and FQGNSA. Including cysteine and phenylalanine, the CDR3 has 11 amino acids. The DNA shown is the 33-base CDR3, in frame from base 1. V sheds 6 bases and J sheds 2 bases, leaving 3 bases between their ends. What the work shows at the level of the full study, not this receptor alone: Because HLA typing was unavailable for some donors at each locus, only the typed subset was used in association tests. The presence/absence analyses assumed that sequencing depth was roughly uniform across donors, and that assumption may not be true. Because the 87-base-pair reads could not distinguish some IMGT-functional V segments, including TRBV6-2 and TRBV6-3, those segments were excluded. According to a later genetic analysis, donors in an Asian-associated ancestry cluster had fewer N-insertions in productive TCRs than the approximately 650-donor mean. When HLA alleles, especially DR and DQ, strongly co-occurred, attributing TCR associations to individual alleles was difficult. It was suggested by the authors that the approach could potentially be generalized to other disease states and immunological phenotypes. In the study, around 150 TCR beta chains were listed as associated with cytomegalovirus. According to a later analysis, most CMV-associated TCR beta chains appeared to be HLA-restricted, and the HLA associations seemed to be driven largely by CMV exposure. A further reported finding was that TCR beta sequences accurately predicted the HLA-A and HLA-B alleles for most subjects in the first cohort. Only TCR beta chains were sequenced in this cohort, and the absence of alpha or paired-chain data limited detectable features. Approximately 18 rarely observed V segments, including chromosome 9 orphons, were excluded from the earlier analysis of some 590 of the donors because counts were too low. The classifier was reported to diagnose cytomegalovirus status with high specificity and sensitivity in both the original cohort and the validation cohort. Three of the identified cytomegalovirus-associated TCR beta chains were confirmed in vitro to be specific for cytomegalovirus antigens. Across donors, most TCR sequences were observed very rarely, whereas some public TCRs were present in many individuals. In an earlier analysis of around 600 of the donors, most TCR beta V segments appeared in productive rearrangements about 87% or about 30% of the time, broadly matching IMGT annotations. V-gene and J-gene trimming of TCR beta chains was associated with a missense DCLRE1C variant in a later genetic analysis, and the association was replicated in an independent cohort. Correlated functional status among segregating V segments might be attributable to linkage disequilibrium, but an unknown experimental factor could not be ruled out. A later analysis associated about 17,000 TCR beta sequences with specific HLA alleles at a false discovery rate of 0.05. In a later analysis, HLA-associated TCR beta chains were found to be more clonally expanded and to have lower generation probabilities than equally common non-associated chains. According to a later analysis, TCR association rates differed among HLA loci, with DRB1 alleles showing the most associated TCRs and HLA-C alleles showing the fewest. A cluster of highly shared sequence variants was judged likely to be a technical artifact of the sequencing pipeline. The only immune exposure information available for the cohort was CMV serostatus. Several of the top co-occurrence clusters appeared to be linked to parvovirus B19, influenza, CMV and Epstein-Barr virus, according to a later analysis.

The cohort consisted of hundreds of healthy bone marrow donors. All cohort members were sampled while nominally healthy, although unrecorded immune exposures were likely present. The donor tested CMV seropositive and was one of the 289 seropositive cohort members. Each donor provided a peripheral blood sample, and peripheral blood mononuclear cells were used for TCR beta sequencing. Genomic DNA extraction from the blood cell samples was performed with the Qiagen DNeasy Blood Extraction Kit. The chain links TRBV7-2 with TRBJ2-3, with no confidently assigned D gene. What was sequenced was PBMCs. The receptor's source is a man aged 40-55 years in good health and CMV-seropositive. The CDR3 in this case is CASRHTDTQYF. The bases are TGTGCCAGCAGACACACAGATACGCAGTATTTT. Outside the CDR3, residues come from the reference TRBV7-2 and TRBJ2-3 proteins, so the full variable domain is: GAGVSQSPSNKVTEKGKDVELRCDPISGHTALYWYRQSLGQGLEFLIYFQGNSAPDKSGLPSDRFSAERTGGSVSTLTIQRTQQEDSAVYLCASRHTDTQYFGPGTRLTVL.